The 2 T cell receptor beta chains below all came from one sample that was sequenced in a study of blood T cell repertoires in COVID-19 (TCRdb year 2020). Receptors were amplified or captured by the immunoSEQ multiplex PCR assay. TCRdb provides this immuneACCESS table in a form limited to in-frame rearrangements. Some clones are lacking; in checked studies, under half of them reflect an unresolved V gene, and why the rest are absent is not known. The sample contains over 150,000 clones, around 83% of them found a single time. About 12% of the sample comes from the top ten. Material for sequencing was peripheral blood. The receptors shown here come from a woman aged 55-70 years with COVID-19, enrolled during active disease.

The chain has TRBV5-1 and TRBJ2-6, with TRBD1 matching 7 bases. This CDR3 has 16 amino acids. Germline V gene data show CDR1 as SGHRS and CDR2 as YFSETQ. With 4 bases clipped from V and 0 bases from J, the junction kept 4 bases outside the gene matches. CDR3 protein: CASSIDRDSGANVLTF. CDR3 sequence (DNA): TGCGCCAGCAGCATTGACAGGGACTCTGGGGCCAACGTCCTGACTTTC.

The chain carries TRBV6-2 or TRBV6-3 and TRBJ2-7; a possible D gene is TRBD1 (6 bases). The CDR3 sequence is 14 residues long. Germline V gene sequence: CDR1 MNHEY, CDR2 SVGEGT. V was clipped by 6 bases and J by 3 bases, with 15 bases between them. CDR3 residues: CASSPPGDIYEQYF. The CDR3 DNA sequence: TGTGCCAGCAGCCCTCCAGGGGACATCTACGAGCAGTACTTC.